This T cell receptor beta chain was captured in a study of T cells after posttransplantation cyclophosphamide. Cells defined as naive were viable CD3+CD4+ or CD3+CD8+ and CCR7+CD45RA+CD45RO-CD95-CD27+CD28+. The germline gives CDR1 WNHNN, CDR2 SYGVQD (reference sequence). CDR3 length: 18 amino acids. The V end was cut by 0 bases, the J end by 8 bases, with 23 bases between. Libraries were prepared by immunoSEQ multiplex PCR; TCRdb keeps only in-frame clonotypes and omits some of them. Of 7,500 to 10,000 clones listed, 95% to 98% were seen once; the top ten hold roughly 0.25%. The clonotype was recovered from a woman aged 55-70 years in good health, CMV-negative, and a related stem cell transplant donor. What was sequenced was naive CD4+ T cells sorted from PBMCs. The chain combines TRBV10-1 with TRBJ1-5, with unresolved D. The CDR3 here is CASSESAPLGSSVEPQHF. In DNA form, the CDR3 reads TGCGCCAGCAGTGAGTCGGCCCCCCTGGGGAGTTCAGTGGAGCCCCAGCATTTT.